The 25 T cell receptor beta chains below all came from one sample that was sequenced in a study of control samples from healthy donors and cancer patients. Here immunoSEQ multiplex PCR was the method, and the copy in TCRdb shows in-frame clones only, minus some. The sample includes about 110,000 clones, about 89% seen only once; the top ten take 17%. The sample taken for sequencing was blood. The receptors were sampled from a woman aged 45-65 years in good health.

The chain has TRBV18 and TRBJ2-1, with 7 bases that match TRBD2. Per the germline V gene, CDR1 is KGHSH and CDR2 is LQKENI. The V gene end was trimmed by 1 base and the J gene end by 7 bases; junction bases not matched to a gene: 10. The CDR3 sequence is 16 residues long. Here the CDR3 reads CASSPQASGKVNEQFF. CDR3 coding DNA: TGTGCCAGCTCACCACAGGCTAGCGGAAAGGTGAATGAGCAGTTCTTC. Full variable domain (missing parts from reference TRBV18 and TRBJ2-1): NAGVMQNPRHLVRRRGQEARLRCSPMKGHSHVYWYRQLPEEGLKFMVYLQKENIIDESGMPKERFSAEFPKEGPSILRIQQVVRGDSAAYFCASSPQASGKVNEQFFGPGTRLTVL.

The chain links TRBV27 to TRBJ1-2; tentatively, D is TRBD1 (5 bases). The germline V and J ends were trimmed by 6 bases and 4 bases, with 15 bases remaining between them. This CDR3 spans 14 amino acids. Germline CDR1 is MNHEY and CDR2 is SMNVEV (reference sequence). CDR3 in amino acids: CASSQAGEGYGYTF. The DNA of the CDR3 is TGTGCCAGCAGCCAAGCGGGGGAAGGCTATGGCTACACCTTC.

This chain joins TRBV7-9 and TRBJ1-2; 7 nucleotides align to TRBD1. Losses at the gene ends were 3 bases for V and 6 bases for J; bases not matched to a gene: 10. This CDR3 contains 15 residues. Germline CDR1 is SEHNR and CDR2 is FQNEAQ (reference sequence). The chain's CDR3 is CASSFNEGARDGYTF. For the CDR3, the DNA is TGTGCCAGCAGCTTCAACGAGGGGGCACGGGATGGCTACACCTTC.

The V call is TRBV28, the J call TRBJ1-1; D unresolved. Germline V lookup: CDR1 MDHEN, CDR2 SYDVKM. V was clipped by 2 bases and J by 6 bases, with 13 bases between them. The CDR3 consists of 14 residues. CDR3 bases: TGTGCCAGCAGTTTACCACTAACGTCCGCTGAAGCTTTCTTT. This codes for CASSLPLTSAEAFF.

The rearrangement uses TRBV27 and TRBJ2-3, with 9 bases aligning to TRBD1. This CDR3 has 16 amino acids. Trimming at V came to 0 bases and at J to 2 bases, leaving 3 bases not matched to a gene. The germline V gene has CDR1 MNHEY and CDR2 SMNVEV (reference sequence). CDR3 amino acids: CASSLSTGGLTDTQYF. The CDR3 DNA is TGTGCCAGCAGTTTATCGACAGGGGGTCTCACAGATACGCAGTATTTT.

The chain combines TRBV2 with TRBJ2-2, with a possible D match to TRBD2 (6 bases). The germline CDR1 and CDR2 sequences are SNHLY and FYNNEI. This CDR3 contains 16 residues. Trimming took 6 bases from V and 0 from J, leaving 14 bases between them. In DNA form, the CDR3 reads TGTGCCAGCAGCGGCGCAAGACTAGCGAACACCGGGGAGCTGTTTTTT. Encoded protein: CASSGARLANTGELFF. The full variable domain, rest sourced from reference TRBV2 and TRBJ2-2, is EPEVTQTPSHQVTQMGQEVILRCVPISNHLYFYWYRQILGQKVEFLVSFYNNEISEKSEIFDDQFSVERPDGSNFTLKIRSTKLEDSAMYFCASSGARLANTGELFFGEGSRLTVL.

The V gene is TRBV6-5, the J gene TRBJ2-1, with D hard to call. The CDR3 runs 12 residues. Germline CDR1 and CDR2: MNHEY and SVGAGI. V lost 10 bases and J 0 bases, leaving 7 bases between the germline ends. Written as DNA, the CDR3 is TGTGCCATCCAGAGCTCCTACAATGAGCAGTTCTTC. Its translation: CAIQSSYNEQFF.

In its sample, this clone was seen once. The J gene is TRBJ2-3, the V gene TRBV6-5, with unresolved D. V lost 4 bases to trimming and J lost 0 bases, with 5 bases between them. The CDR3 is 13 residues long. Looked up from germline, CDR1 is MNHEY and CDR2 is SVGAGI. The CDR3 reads CASSLTSTDTQYF. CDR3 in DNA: TGTGCCAGCAGTTTAACCAGCACAGATACGCAGTATTTT.

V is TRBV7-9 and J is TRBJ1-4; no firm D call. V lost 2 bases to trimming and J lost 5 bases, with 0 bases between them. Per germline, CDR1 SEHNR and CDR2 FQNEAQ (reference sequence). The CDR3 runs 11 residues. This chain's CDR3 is CASSLNEKLFF. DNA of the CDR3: TGTGCCAGCAGCTTAAATGAAAAACTGTTTTTT.

The CDR3 protein is CASSSPGGAKDTQYF. The CDR3 DNA reads as TGTGCCAGCAGCTCCCCCGGGGGGGCGAAAGATACGCAGTATTTT. The rearrangement links TRBV7-3 to TRBJ2-3, with 8 bases that match TRBD2. This CDR3 comprises 15 residues. V shed 4 bases, J shed 5 bases, and the junction held 8 bases outside the gene matches. Germline CDR1 SGHTA, CDR2 FQGTGA.

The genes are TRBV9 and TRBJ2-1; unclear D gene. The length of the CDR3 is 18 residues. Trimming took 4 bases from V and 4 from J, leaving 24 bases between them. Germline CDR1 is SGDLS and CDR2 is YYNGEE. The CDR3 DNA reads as TGTGCCAGCAGCCCTGGGAAGGGTTGGAACCGATCATACAATGAGCAGTTCTTC. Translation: CASSPGKGWNRSYNEQFF. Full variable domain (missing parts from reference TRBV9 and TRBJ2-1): DSGVTQTPKHLITATGQRVTLRCSPRSGDLSVYWYQQSLDQGLQFLIQYYNGEERAKGNILERFSAQQFPDLHSELNLSSLELGDSALYFCASSPGKGWNRSYNEQFFGPGTRLTVL.

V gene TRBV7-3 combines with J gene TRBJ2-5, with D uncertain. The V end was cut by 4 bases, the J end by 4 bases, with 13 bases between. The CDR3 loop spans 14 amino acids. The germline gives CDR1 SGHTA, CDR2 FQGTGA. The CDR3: CASSSNGLGETQYF. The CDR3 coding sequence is TGTGCCAGCAGCTCAAACGGCCTCGGAGAGACCCAGTACTTC.

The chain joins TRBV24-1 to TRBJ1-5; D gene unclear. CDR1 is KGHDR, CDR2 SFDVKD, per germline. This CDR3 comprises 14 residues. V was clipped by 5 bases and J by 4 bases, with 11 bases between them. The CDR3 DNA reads TGTGCCACCAGTGGTGGCAGACCAAATCAGCCCCAGCATTTT. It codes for CATSGGRPNQPQHF.

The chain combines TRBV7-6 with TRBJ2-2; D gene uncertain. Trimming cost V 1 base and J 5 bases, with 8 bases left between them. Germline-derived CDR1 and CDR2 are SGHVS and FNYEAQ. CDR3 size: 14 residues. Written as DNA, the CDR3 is TGTGCCAGCAGCTTAGGCTCTGTAACCGGGGAGCTGTTTTTT. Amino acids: CASSLGSVTGELFF. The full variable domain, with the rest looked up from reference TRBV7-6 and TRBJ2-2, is GAGVSQSPRYKVTKRGQDVALRCDPISGHVSLYWYRQALGQGPEFLTYFNYEAQQDKSGLPNDRFSAERPEGSISTLTIQRTEQRDSAMYRCASSLGSVTGELFFGEGSRLTVL.

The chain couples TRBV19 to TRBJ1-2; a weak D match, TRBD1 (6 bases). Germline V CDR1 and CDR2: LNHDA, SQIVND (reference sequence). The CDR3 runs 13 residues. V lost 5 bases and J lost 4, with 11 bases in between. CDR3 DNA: TGTGCCAGTAGTCTTCAGGGGTCCTATGGCTACACCTTC. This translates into CASSLQGSYGYTF.

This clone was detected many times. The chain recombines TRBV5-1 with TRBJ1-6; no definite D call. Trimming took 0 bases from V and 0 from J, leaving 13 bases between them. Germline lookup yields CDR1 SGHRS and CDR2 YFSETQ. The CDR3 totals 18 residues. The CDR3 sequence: CASSLESRWGSYNSPLHF. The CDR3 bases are TGCGCCAGCAGCTTGGAATCCCGATGGGGCTCCTATAATTCACCCCTCCACTTT.

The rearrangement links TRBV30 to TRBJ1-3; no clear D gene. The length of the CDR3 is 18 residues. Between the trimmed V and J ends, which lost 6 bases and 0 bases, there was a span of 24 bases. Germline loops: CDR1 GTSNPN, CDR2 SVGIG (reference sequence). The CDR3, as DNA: TGTGCCTGCACACCGTTGGTAGGTCAGCTGAGCTCTGGAAACACCATATATTTT. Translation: CACTPLVGQLSSGNTIYF.

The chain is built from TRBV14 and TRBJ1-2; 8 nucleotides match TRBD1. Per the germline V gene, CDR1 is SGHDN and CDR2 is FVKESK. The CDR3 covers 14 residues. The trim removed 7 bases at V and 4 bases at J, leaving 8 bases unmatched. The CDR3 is CASTRTGSVYGYTF. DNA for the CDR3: TGTGCCAGCACAAGGACAGGGTCTGTCTATGGCTACACCTTC.

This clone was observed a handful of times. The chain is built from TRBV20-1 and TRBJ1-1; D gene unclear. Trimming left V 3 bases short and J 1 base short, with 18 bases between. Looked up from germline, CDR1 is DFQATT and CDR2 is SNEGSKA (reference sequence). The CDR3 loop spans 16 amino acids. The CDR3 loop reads CSASGAPPRPNTEAFF. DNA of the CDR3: TGCAGTGCTAGTGGCGCTCCCCCTAGGCCGAACACTGAAGCTTTCTTT.

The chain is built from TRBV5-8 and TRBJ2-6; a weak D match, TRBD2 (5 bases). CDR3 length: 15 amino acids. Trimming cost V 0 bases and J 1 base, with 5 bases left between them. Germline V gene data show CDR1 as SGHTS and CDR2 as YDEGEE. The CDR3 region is CASSLGTSGANVLTF. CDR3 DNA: TGTGCCAGCAGCTTGGGGACTTCTGGGGCCAACGTCCTGACTTTC.

The CDR3 region is CASSQGGADTDTQYF. The CDR3 DNA reads as TGCGCCAGCAGCCAGGGAGGAGCGGACACAGATACGCAGTATTTT. The gene calls are TRBV4-1 and TRBJ2-3; maybe TRBD2 (6 bases). Germline V lookup: CDR1 MGHRA, CDR2 YSYEKL. This CDR3 is built from 15 residues. Trimming left V 3 bases short and J 2 bases short, with 12 bases between.

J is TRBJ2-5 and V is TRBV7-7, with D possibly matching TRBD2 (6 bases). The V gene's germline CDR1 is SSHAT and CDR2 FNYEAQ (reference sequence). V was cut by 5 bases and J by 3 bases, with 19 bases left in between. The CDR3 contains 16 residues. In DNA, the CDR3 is TGTGCCAGCAGCCGCCGGGACTCCGCTTCAAAAGAGACCCAGTACTTC. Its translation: CASSRRDSASKETQYF.

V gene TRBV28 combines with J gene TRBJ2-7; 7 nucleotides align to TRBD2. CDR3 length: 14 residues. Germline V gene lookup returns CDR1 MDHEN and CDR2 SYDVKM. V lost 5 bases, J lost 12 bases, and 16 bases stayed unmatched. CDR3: CASSPPRAGIRPYF. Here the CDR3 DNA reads TGTGCCAGCAGTCCGCCCCGAGCGGGGATTCGTCCGTACTTC. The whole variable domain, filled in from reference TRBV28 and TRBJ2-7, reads DVKVTQSSRYLVKRTGEKVFLECVQDMDHENMFWYRQDPGLGLRLIYFSYDVKMKEKGDIPEGYSVSREKKERFSLILESASTNQTSMYLCASSPPRAGIRPYFGPGTRLTVT.

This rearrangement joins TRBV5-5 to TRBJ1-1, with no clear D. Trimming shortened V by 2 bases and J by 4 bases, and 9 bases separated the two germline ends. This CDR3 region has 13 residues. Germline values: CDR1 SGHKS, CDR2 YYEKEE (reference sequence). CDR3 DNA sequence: TGTGCCAGCAGCTTCCCGGGGAGCACTGAAGCTTTCTTT. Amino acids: CASSFPGSTEAFF.

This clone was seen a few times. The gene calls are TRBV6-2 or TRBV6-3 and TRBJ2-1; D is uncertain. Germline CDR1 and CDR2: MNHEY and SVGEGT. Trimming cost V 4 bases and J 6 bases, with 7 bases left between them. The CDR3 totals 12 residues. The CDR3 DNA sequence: TGTGCCAGCAGTTCTTGGGCCAATGAGCAGTTCTTC. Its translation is CASSSWANEQFF.